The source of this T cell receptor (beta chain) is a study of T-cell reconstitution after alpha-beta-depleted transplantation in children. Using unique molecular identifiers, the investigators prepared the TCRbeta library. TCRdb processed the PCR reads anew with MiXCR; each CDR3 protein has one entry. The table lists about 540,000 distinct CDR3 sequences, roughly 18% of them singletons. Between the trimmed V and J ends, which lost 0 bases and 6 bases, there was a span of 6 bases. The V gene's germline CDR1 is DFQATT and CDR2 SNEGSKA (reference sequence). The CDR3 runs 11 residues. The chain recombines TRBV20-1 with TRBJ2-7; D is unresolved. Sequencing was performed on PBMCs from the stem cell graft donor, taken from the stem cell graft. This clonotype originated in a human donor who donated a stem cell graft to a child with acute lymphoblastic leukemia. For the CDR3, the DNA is TGCAGTGCTAGAGAGATTTCCGAGCAGTACTTC. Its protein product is CSAREISEQYF.